This T cell receptor beta chain emerged from a study of metastatic and nonmetastatic thyroid tumors. Study-level background: Repertoire comparisons spanned blood and tumor or nodule tissue from malignant and benign thyroid patients. Study observations and caveats: Benign nodules were reported to have significantly lower TCR beta diversity than malignant thyroid tumors, in blood and tumor.

Study processing details: The study built a papillary thyroid cancer distant-metastasis classifier from CDR3 differences across clinicopathological groups. TCRdb re-called the PCR reads via MiXCR. It is TCRdb's table, rather than the study itself, that gives the V and J calls and clone size. The repertoire includes around 30,000 clones, roughly 13% of them detected once, and 4.5% to 6% sits in the top ten. This clone came up many times. Antigen specificity is unknown. The V and J ends lost 0 bases and 0 bases respectively, with 20 bases between them. The CDR3 loop spans 19 amino acids. The germline CDR1 and CDR2 sequences are LNHNV and YYDKDF (reference sequence). All patients reached thyroid surgery having received no treatment beforehand.

The sequence was obtained from a female donor with papillary thyroid cancer or a benign thyroid nodule (not recorded which). Some clones in this sample may be carry-over from other donors' samples. Source material: blood. The rearrangement joins TRBV15 to TRBJ1-1; a weak D match, TRBD1 (6 bases). The CDR3 nucleotides are TGTGCCACCAGCAGAGACCGCTCCCCCGGGACACGCATGAACACTGAAGCTTTCTTT. This sequence encodes CATSRDRSPGTRMNTEAFF.